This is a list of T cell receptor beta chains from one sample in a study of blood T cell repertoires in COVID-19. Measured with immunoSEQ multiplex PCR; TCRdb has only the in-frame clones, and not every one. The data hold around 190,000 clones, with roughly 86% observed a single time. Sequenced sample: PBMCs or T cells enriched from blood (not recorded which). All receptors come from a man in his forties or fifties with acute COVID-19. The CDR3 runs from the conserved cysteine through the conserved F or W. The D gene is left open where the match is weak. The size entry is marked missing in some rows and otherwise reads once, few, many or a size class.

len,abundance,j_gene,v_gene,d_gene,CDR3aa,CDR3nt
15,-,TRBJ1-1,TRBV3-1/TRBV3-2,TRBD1,CASRPGTGVTAEAFF,TGTGCCAGCAGACCCGGGACAGGGGTGACCGCTGAAGCTTTCTTT
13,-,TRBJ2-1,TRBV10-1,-,CASSDRGYGEQFF,TGCGCCAGCAGTGACAGGGGATATGGTGAGCAGTTCTTC
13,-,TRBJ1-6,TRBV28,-,CASRGGVGSPLHF,TGTGCCAGCAGGGGGGGGGTTGGTTCACCCCTCCACTTT
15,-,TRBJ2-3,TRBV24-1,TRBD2,CATAGLAGDTDTQYF,TGTGCCACGGCTGGACTAGCGGGAGACACAGATACGCAGTATTTT
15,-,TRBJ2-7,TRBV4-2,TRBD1,CASSPAGTGDYEQYF,TGTGCCAGCAGCCCGGCCGGGACAGGGGACTACGAGCAGTACTTC
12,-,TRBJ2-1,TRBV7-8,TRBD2,CASSPGGPEQFF,TGTGCCAGCAGCCCGGGGGGGCCTGAGCAGTTCTTC
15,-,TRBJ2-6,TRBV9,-,CASSVGGSGANVLTF,TGTGCCAGCAGCGTAGGAGGGTCTGGGGCCAACGTCCTGACTTTC
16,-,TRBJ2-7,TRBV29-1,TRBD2,CSVSGTSGRSSYEQYF,TGCAGCGTTTCCGGGACTAGCGGGAGGAGCTCCTACGAGCAGTACTTC
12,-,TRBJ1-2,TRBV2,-,CASGGRLYGYTF,TGTGCCAGCGGTGGGAGACTCTATGGCTACACCTTC
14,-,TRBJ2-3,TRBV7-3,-,CASSSGVGPDTQYF,TGTGCCAGCAGTTCGGGGGTTGGCCCAGATACGCAGTATTTT
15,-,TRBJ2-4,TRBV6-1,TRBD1,CASSDQGQGRNIQYF,TGTGCCAGCAGTGATCAGGGACAGGGTAGGAACATTCAGTACTTC
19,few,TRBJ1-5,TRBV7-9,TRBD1,CASSLVTGTGIKSNQPQHF,TGTGCCAGCAGCTTAGTCACCGGGACAGGGATCAAGAGCAATCAGCCCCAGCATTTT
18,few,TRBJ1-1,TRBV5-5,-,CASSFRQSTGSSLTEAFF,TGTGCCAGCAGCTTCAGACAATCTACAGGGTCTAGTTTGACTGAAGCTTTCTTT
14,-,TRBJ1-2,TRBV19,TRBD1,CASNPGTGYYGYTF,TGTGCCAGTAATCCCGGGACAGGGTACTATGGCTACACCTTC
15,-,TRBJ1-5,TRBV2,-,CASSEGTASNQPQHF,TGTGCCAGCAGTGAAGGGACAGCTAGCAATCAGCCCCAGCATTTT
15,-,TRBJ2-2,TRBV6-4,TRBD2,CASSAGELNTGELFF,TGTGCCAGCAGCGCGGGAGAACTGAACACCGGGGAGCTGTTTTTT
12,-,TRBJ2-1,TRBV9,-,CAGGQTDNEQFF,TGTGCCGGGGGCCAGACTGACAATGAGCAGTTCTTC
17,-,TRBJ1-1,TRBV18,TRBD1,CASSPRTPGTGYTEAFF,TGTGCCAGCTCACCACGGACTCCCGGGACAGGGTACACTGAAGCTTTCTTT
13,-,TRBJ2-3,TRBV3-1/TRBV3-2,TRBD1,CASSQSQGGSQYF,TGTGCCAGCAGCCAATCACAGGGGGGTTCGCAGTATTTT
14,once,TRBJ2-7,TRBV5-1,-,CASSLAGTSYEQYF,TGCGCCAGCAGCTTGGCCGGGACTTCCTACGAGCAGTACTTC
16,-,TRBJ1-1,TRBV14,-,CASSRRRAAGNTEAFF,TGTGCCAGCAGCCGTCGCAGGGCGGCCGGGAACACTGAAGCTTTCTTT
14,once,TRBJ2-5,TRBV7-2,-,CASLQTSSQETQYF,TGTGCCAGTTTACAGACCTCCAGCCAAGAGACCCAGTACTTC
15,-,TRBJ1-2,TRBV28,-,CASSPAGGRNYGYTF,TGTGCCAGCAGTCCGGCGGGGGGCCGTAACTATGGCTACACCTTC
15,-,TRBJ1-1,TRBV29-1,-,CSASTPGGMNTEAFF,TGCAGCGCCTCCACGCCGGGGGGCATGAACACTGAAGCTTTCTTT
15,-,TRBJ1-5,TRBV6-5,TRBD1,CASSLTGVEGQPQHF,TGTGCCAGCAGTTTGACAGGGGTGGAAGGTCAGCCCCAGCATTTT
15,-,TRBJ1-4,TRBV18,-,CASSLDTLGGEKLFF,TGTGCCAGCTCACTTGACACCCTGGGGGGTGAAAAACTGTTTTTT
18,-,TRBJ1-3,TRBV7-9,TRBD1,CASSPPTNRGGAGNTIYF,TGTGCCAGCAGCCCACCGACGAACAGGGGAGGTGCTGGAAACACCATATATTTT
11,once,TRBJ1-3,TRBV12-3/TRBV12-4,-,CASSLGNTIYF,TGTGCCAGCAGTCTAGGAAACACCATATATTTT
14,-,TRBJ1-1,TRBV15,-,CATSRGAPNTEAFF,TGTGCCACCAGCAGGGGCGCCCCGAACACTGAAGCTTTCTTT
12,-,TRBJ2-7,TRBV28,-,CASGTSAYEQYF,TGTGCCAGCGGGACTTCAGCCTACGAGCAGTACTTC
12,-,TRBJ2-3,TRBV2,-,CASAGDTNTQYF,TGTGCCAGCGCCGGGGACACAAATACGCAGTATTTT
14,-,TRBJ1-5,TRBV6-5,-,CASSPGGLFGPQHF,TGTGCCAGCAGTCCCGGGGGGCTCTTTGGGCCCCAGCATTTT
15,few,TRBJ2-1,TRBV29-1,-,CSVDIADKRWYEQFF,TGCAGCGTTGATATAGCGGACAAGAGGTGGTATGAGCAGTTCTTC
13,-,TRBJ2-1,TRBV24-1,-,CATSDRGANEQFF,TGTGCCACCAGTGATCGGGGGGCAAATGAGCAGTTCTTC
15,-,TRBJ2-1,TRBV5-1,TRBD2,CASSLGGTSSNEQFF,TGCGCCAGCAGCTTGGGGGGGACTAGCTCAAATGAGCAGTTCTTC
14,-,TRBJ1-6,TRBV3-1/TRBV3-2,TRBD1,CASSLGQDNSPLHF,TGTGCCAGCAGCCTGGGACAGGATAATTCACCCCTCCACTTT
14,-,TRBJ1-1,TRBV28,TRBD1,CASSRTGQGTEAFF,TGTGCCAGCAGCCGCACCGGACAGGGCACTGAAGCTTTCTTT
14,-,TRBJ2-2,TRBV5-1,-,CASSLMSSTGELFF,TGCGCCAGCAGCTTGATGTCCTCCACCGGGGAGCTGTTTTTT
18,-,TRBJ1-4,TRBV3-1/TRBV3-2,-,CASSLAEFRGRLNEKLFF,TGTGCCAGCAGCCTCGCCGAGTTTCGGGGTCGACTTAATGAAAAACTGTTTTTT
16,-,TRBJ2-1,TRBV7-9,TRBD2,CASSSMTSGYYNEQFF,TGTGCCAGCAGTTCAATGACTAGCGGTTACTACAATGAGCAGTTCTTC
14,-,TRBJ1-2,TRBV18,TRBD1,CASSPEQGTHGYTF,TGTGCCAGCTCACCCGAACAGGGGACCCATGGCTACACCTTC
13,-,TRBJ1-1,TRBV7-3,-,CASSLTEGTEAFF,TGTGCCAGCAGCTTAACAGAGGGCACTGAAGCTTTCTTT
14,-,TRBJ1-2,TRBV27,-,CASSPNDRSDPYTF,TGTGCCAGCAGTCCCAACGACAGGTCGGACCCCTACACCTTC
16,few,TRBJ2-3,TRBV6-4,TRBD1,CASSPSSGQGGDTQYF,TGTGCCAGCAGTCCATCCTCGGGACAGGGCGGAGATACGCAGTATTTT
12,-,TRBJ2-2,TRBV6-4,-,CASSRGTGELFF,TGTGCCAGCAGTCGGGGGACCGGGGAGCTGTTTTTT
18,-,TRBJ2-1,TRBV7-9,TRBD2,CASSLGYGGTSGGYEQFF,TGTGCCAGCAGCTTAGGATACGGTGGGACTAGCGGGGGTTATGAGCAGTTCTTC
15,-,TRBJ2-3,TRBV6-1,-,CASSDGLASTDTQYF,TGTGCCAGCAGTGACGGTCTAGCGAGCACAGATACGCAGTATTTT
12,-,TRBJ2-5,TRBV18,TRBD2,CASSREVGVKYF,TGTGCCAGCTCCCGGGAGGTTGGAGTGAAGTACTTC